These 25 T cell receptor beta chains share one sample of origin, sequenced in a study of T cell clonality in common variable immunodeficiency. Regarding the study as a whole: In common variable immunodeficiency, TCR beta chains reportedly carried fewer deletions and N-nucleotide insertions.

Method: immunoSEQ multiplex PCR; TCRdb's copy keeps in-frame clones and lacks some. The sample data list more than 6,500 clones. These receptors are not linked to any known antigen. Sequencing input: peripheral blood mononuclear cells. Every receptor here comes from a human donor with common variable immunodeficiency.

In regard to this clone: The sequence runs out 3 residues before the end of the CDR3; the remainder is reconstructed from the germline J gene. The chain carries TRBV19 and TRBJ1-5; 9 positions match TRBD1. Per germline, CDR1 LNHDA and CDR2 SQIVND (reference sequence). The V segment lost 5 bases and the J segment 7 bases; nucleotides outside the gene matches: 3. CDR3 length: 13 residues. This chain's CDR3 is CASSSQGAQPQHF. CDR3 bases read: TGTGCCAGTAGTTCACAGGGGGCCCAGCCC.

Remarks on this clone: The read ends 3 residues shy of where the CDR3 ends; the end is completed using the germline J gene. The chain joins TRBV30 to TRBJ1-6, with D perhaps TRBD1 (6 bases). The CDR3 consists of 15 residues. Germline CDR1 and CDR2: GTSNPN and SVGIG (reference sequence). The V and J ends lost 1 base and 5 bases respectively, with 12 bases between them. The chain's CDR3 is CAWSEPGQDNSPLHF. CDR3 DNA (partial): TGTGCCTGGAGTGAACCGGGACAAGATAATTCACCC. The full variable domain, with the rest looked up from reference TRBV30 and TRBJ1-6, is SQTIHQWPATLVQPVGSPLSLECTVEGTSNPNLYWYRQAAGRGLQLLFYSVGIGQISSEVPQNLSASRPQDRQFILSSKKLLLSDSGFYLCAWSEPGQDNSPLHFGNGTRLTVT.

Concerning this clone: The read gets to within 3 residues of the CDR3 end, and the germline J gene fills in the rest. The V and J genes are TRBV7-8 and TRBJ2-2, with TRBD1 matching over 7 bases. This CDR3 is built from 16 residues. CDR1 is SGHVS, CDR2 FQNEAQ, per germline. J was trimmed by 0 bases and V by 5 bases; bases with no gene match: 6. The DNA read from the CDR3 is TGTGCCAGCAGCCCGAACCAGGGGGCGAACACCGGGGAG. Encoded protein: CASSPNQGANTGE. The entire CDR3 is CASSPNQGANTGELFF.

Turning to this clone: The sequence runs out 3 residues before the end of the CDR3; the remainder is reconstructed from the germline J gene. The chain couples TRBV6-2 or TRBV6-3 to TRBJ2-1, with 7 nucleotides matching TRBD2. The V gene's germline CDR1 is MNHEY and CDR2 SVGEGT. Trimming took 4 bases from V and 1 from J; bases not matched to a gene: 7. The CDR3 is made up of 16 amino acids. The CDR3 reads CASSFPGLLSYNEQFF. The CDR3 bases that were read are TGTGCCAGCAGTTTCCCGGGACTACTTTCCTACAATGAG.

Concerning this clone: The read terminates 3 residues ahead of where the CDR3 ends, so the germline J gene completes it. This chain connects TRBV19 to TRBJ2-4; unclear D gene. In germline, CDR1 is LNHDA, CDR2 SQIVND (reference sequence). V gave up 7 bases and J gave up 0 bases, with 16 bases separating them. This CDR3 spans 16 amino acids. The CDR3 bases that were read are TGTGCCAGTATGTCCTACTTAAGTGGAGCCAAAAACATT. Its protein product is CASMSYLSGAKNI. The whole CDR3 reads CASMSYLSGAKNIQYF.

With respect to this clone: The read finishes 3 residues shy of the CDR3 end, and the germline J gene is used to complete it. V and J are TRBV19 and TRBJ2-2, with no clear D. Germline V lookup: CDR1 LNHDA, CDR2 SQIVND (reference sequence). CDR3 length equals 13 residues. Trimming stripped 3 bases from V and 6 bases from J, with 8 bases between. The DNA read from the CDR3 is TGTGCCAGTAGTATTAGTTCGGCCGGGGAG. Translation gives CASSISSAGE. The CDR3 as a whole reads CASSISSAGELFF.

Details on this clone: The read terminates 3 residues before the CDR3 end, so the remaining end is supplied by the germline J gene. The chain combines TRBV7-2 with TRBJ2-7; a weak D match, TRBD2 (5 bases). Germline-derived CDR1 and CDR2 are SGHTA and FQGNSA. The length of the CDR3 is 14 residues. The V gene lost 1 base and the J gene lost 1 base, with 8 bases spanning the gap. The CDR3 sequence: CASSLDTGSYEQYF. The DNA read from the CDR3 is TGTGCCAGCAGCTTAGATACGGGGTCCTACGAG.

A word on this clone: The read ends 3 residues before the CDR3 terminus; that terminus is restored from the germline J gene. The V call is TRBV7-9, the J call TRBJ1-2, with unresolved D. Trimming removed 3 bases from V and 2 bases from J, with 10 bases in between. Germline CDR1 is SEHNR and CDR2 is FQNEAQ (reference sequence). The CDR3 has 14 residues. CDR3 amino acids: CASSLGGGNYGYTF. The CDR3 bases that were read are TGTGCCAGCAGCTTGGGTGGAGGGAACTATGGC.

Details on this clone: The read terminates 3 residues before the CDR3 end, so the remaining end is supplied by the germline J gene. The J gene is TRBJ1-2, the V gene TRBV7-9; 8 nucleotides line up with TRBD1. In germline, CDR1 is SEHNR, CDR2 FQNEAQ (reference sequence). V shed 10 bases and J 3 bases; nucleotides not matched to a gene: 7. The CDR3 runs to 13 residues. Incomplete CDR3 DNA: TGTGCCACCCAGGGGGCGCGGGACTATGGC. This sequence encodes CATQGARDYG. In full, the CDR3 is CATQGARDYGYTF.

Worth noting for this clone: The CDR3 is cut off 3 residues early in the read; its end comes from the germline J gene. The chain uses TRBV7-9 and TRBJ2-5; 10 positions match TRBD1. Unmatched junction bases numbered 3, after V lost 0 bases and J lost 5 bases. The CDR3 length is 15 residues. CDR1 SEHNR and CDR2 FQNEAQ come from the germline V gene (reference sequence). CDR3 bases read: TGTGCCAGCAGCTTAGCGGGACAGGGGTATGAGACC. Translating it yields CASSLAGQGYET. The full CDR3 reads CASSLAGQGYETQYF.

Of note for this clone: Read data end 3 residues before the CDR3 end; the end is taken from the germline J gene. The rearrangement uses TRBV18 and TRBJ1-2; D possibly corresponds to TRBD1 (6 bases). Germline V CDR1 and CDR2: KGHSH, LQKENI. This CDR3 comprises 14 residues. The CDR3 bases that were read are TGTGCCAGCTCAGCAAGCAGGGGCCCTATGGGC. Translated, it gives CASSASRGPMG. The CDR3 as a whole reads CASSASRGPMGYTF.

In the case of this clone: The CDR3 is cut off 3 residues early in the read; its end comes from the germline J gene. The chain couples TRBV5-1 to TRBJ2-5; TRBD1 matches 7 bases. V trimming: 4 bases; J trimming: 3 bases; junction bases outside the gene matches: 6. There are 14 residues in the CDR3. CDR1 SGHRS and CDR2 YFSETQ come from the germline V gene. Partial CDR3 DNA: TGCGCCAGCAGCGGAACACAGGGGAAAGAGACC. Translated, it gives CASSGTQGKET. The full CDR3 is CASSGTQGKETQYF.

Worth noting for this clone: Coverage ceases 3 residues before the CDR3 finishes, and the germline J gene fills in the end. The chain carries TRBV18 and TRBJ1-2; TRBD1 aligns across 8 bases. Looked up from germline, CDR1 is KGHSH and CDR2 is LQKENI. The length of the CDR3 is 16 residues. This chain's CDR3 is CASSPVVQGAFGGYTF. CDR3 bases read: TGTGCCAGCTCACCAGTGGTCCAGGGGGCTTTCGGCGGC. Full variable domain (remainder filled in from reference TRBV18 and TRBJ1-2): NAGVMQNPRHLVRRRGQEARLRCSPMKGHSHVYWYRQLPEEGLKFMVYLQKENIIDESGMPKERFSAEFPKEGPSILRIQQVVRGDSAAYFCASSPVVQGAFGGYTFGSGTRLTVV.

A word on this clone: The read ends 3 residues shy of where the CDR3 ends; the end is completed using the germline J gene. J is TRBJ1-2 and V is TRBV5-6; D is uncertain. V lost 1 base, J lost 4 bases, and 5 bases lay in between. Germline CDR1 SGHDT, CDR2 YYEEEE. This CDR3 region has 12 residues. The CDR3 DNA, read in part, is TGTGCCAGCAGCTTGTCGGGCTATGGC. The encoded protein is CASSLSGYG. In full, the CDR3 is CASSLSGYGYTF.

The chain's CDR3 is CASSLSRGQETQYF. The sequenced part of the CDR3 DNA is TGTGCCAGCAGCTTGTCGAGGGGTCAAGAGACC. V and J are TRBV7-3 and TRBJ2-5; TRBD1 or TRBD2 may be the D gene (5 bases each). The read stops 3 residues short of the end of the CDR3; the missing end is completed from the germline J gene. V dropped 3 bases and J dropped 2 bases, with 10 bases sitting between them. The CDR3 contains 14 residues. Germline lookup yields CDR1 SGHTA and CDR2 FQGTGA.

Regarding this clone: The CDR3 end lies 3 residues beyond the end of the read and is filled in from the germline J gene. J is TRBJ1-6 and V is TRBV19; the D gene is possibly TRBD1 (5 bases). The CDR3 contains 15 residues. Trimming took off 6 bases at V and 9 bases at J, with 18 bases between the two ends. Germline CDR1 and CDR2: LNHDA and SQIVND (reference sequence). CDR3 residues: CASSLARGNGSPLHF. Incomplete CDR3 DNA: TGTGCCAGTAGCCTCGCGAGGGGAAATGGTTCACCC.

As regards this clone: The read terminates 3 residues before the CDR3 end, so the remaining end is supplied by the germline J gene. The V and J genes are TRBV7-8 and TRBJ1-2; the D is unclear. This CDR3 is 15 amino acids long. Between the trimmed V and J ends, which lost 4 bases and 0 bases, there was a span of 12 bases. CDR1 and CDR2 from the germline V gene are SGHVS and FQNEAQ. CDR3 DNA, as far as it was read: TGTGCCAGCAGCTCGACATCACGAGCTAACTATGGC. It is translated as CASSSTSRANYG. In full, the CDR3 is CASSSTSRANYGYTF.

By frequency, this clone registers medium-sized. From the germline J gene comes the end of the CDR3, since the read stops 3 residues before it. This chain connects TRBV14 to TRBJ2-7; the D gene is possibly TRBD1 (6 bases). V lost 6 bases, J lost 4 bases, and 13 bases lay in between. From germline, CDR1 is SGHDN and CDR2 FVKESK. The CDR3 consists of 13 residues. Incomplete CDR3 DNA: TGTGCCAGCAGTAAGACAGGTCCTTACGAG. Its translation: CASSKTGPYE. The full CDR3 protein is CASSKTGPYEQYF.

A note on this clone: Read sequence stops 3 residues before the CDR3 end, and the germline J gene provides the missing end. The V and J genes are TRBV7-9 and TRBJ1-1; TRBD1 might be the D (5 bases). In germline, CDR1 is SEHNR, CDR2 FQNEAQ (reference sequence). V was cut by 1 base and J by 3 bases, with 9 bases left in between. The CDR3 is 14 residues long. The CDR3 bases that were read are TGTGCCAGCAGCTTAGGGGGCACGGACACTGAA. It yields the protein CASSLGGTDTE. The whole CDR3 reads CASSLGGTDTEAFF.

To note about this clone: The read ends 3 residues before the CDR3 terminus; that terminus is restored from the germline J gene. This chain connects TRBV7-9 to TRBJ1-1; the D gene is possibly TRBD1 (5 bases). V was clipped by 5 bases and J by 0 bases, with 13 bases between them. The CDR3 sequence is 15 residues long. Germline CDR1 reads SEHNR; CDR2 reads FQNEAQ (reference sequence). CDR3 DNA, as far as it was read: TGTGCCAGCAGCCTACAGGCCCTTATGAACACTGAA. Its translation is CASSLQALMNTE. The whole CDR3 sequence reads CASSLQALMNTEAFF.

Concerning this clone itself: The DNA ends 3 residues before the CDR3 does, and the rest of the CDR3 is filled in from the germline J gene. The chain couples TRBV5-6 to TRBJ2-7, with 8 bases lining up with TRBD2. The CDR3 sequence is 15 residues long. V gave up 0 bases and J gave up 5 bases; unmatched junction bases: 7. Germline CDR1 is SGHDT and CDR2 is YYEEEE. The CDR3 bases that were read are TGTGCCAGCAGCTTGGACCCGGGGGGGGACAACGAG. Translation: CASSLDPGGDNE. The entire CDR3 sequence reads CASSLDPGGDNEQYF. The whole variable domain, remainder taken from reference TRBV5-6 and TRBJ2-7, is DAGVTQSPTHLIKTRGQQVTLRCSPKSGHDTVSWYQQALGQGPQFIFQYYEEEERQRGNFPDRFSGHQFPNYSSELNVNALLLGDSALYLCASSLDPGGDNEQYFGPGTRLTVT.

By frequency, this clone is large. Sequencing ends 3 residues short of the CDR3 end; the germline J gene provides the rest. The chain combines TRBV19 with TRBJ2-7, with 8 positions matching TRBD1. This CDR3 is built from 13 residues. The V gene's germline CDR1 is LNHDA and CDR2 SQIVND (reference sequence). V lost 6 bases, J lost 5 bases, and 6 bases stayed unmatched. The CDR3 protein is CASSDRGYNEQYF. The covered CDR3 bases are TGTGCCAGTAGCGACAGGGGATACAACGAG.

According to its frequency, this clone is medium-sized. The sequenced part of the CDR3 DNA is TGCAGTGCACTAGGACTCTTCAATGAG. It yields the protein CSALGLFNE. The full-length CDR3 reads as CSALGLFNEQFF. V is TRBV20-1 and J is TRBJ2-1, with D tentatively TRBD2 (5 bases). The CDR3 is cut off 3 residues early in the read; its end comes from the germline J gene. This CDR3 comprises 12 residues. Between the trimmed V and J ends, which lost 6 bases and 6 bases, there was a span of 12 bases. Germline V gene data show CDR1 as DFQATT and CDR2 as SNEGSKA (reference sequence).

Concerning this clone itself: The sequenced fragment ends 3 residues before the CDR3 boundary, so the rest is inferred from the germline J gene. The genes are TRBV19 and TRBJ2-7; 10 nucleotides line up with TRBD1. The CDR3 is 15 amino acids. The germline V gene has CDR1 LNHDA and CDR2 SQIVND (reference sequence). V dropped 1 base and J dropped 3; count of bases not matched to a gene: 3. Incomplete CDR3 DNA: TGTGCCAGTAGTATAGCCGGGACAGGGGTCTACGAG. This encodes CASSIAGTGVYE. The whole CDR3 sequence reads CASSIAGTGVYEQYF.

Considering frequency, this clone is medium-sized (0.01 to 0.1%). Sequencing ends 3 residues short of the CDR3 end; the germline J gene provides the rest. The chain is built from TRBV3-1 (or the pseudogene TRBV3-2) and TRBJ1-4; TRBD1 matches at 7 bases. The ends lost 4 bases at V and 6 bases at J; junction bases unmatched: 5. Germline loops: CDR1 LGHDT, CDR2 YNNKEL (reference sequence). The CDR3 totals 14 residues. The sequenced part of the CDR3 DNA is TGTGCCAGCAGCCTACAGGGGAGTCATGAAAAA. Translated: CASSLQGSHEK. The whole CDR3 is CASSLQGSHEKLFF.